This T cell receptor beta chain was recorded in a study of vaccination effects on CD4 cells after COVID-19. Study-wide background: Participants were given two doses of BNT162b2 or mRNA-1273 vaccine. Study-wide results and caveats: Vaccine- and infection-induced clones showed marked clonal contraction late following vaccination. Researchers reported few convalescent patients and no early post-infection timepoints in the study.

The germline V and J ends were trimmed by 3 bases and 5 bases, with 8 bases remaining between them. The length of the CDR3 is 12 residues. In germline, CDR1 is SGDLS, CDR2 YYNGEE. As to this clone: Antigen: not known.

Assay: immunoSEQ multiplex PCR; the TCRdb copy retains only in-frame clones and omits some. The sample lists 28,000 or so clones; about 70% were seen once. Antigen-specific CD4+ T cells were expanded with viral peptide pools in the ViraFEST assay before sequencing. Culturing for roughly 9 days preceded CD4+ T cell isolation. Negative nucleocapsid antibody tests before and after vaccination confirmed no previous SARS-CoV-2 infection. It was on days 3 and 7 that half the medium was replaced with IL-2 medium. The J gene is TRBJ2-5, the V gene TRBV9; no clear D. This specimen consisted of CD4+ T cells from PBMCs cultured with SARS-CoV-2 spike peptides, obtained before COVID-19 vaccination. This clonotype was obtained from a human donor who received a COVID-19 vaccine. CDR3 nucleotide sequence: TGTGCCAGCAGCGGAATGCCGGAGACCCAGTACTTC. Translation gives CASSGMPETQYF.